The 12 T cell receptor beta chains reported below all come from one sample, sequenced in a study of cytomegalovirus exposure and HLA in healthy donors. PCR used 60 Vbeta primers and 13 Jbeta primers. Generated by immunoSEQ multiplex PCR, the TCRdb table keeps only in-frame clones and is missing some. The data show about 160,000 clones, about 83% seen once. Sequenced: PBMCs. Receptors originate from a woman in her twenties or thirties in good health and CMV-seronegative.

This chain joins TRBV5-5 and TRBJ2-7; D unresolved. Germline loops: CDR1 SGHKS, CDR2 YYEKEE (reference sequence). V dropped 0 bases and J dropped 5 bases, with 3 bases sitting between them. CDR3 length equals 11 residues. The CDR3 region has the DNA TGTGCCAGCAGCTTGGTCGACGAGCAGTACTTC. This translates into CASSLVDEQYF. Full variable domain (rest looked up from reference TRBV5-5 and TRBJ2-7): DAGVTQSPTHLIKTRGQQVTLRCSPISGHKSVSWYQQVLGQGPQFIFQYYEKEERGRGNFPDRFSARQFPNYSSELNVNALLLGDSALYLCASSLVDEQYFGPGTRLTVT.

The chain is built from TRBV29-1 and TRBJ2-7; D possibly corresponds to TRBD2 (7 bases). Per germline, CDR1 SQVTM and CDR2 ANQGSEA. This CDR3 spans 13 amino acids. Deletions cut 6 bases from V and 5 bases from J, with 17 bases between. CDR3 DNA: TGCAGCGTCCACGGGGGGCCCCCCAACGAGCAGTACTTC. Protein sequence: CSVHGGPPNEQYF.

The chain links TRBV7-6 to TRBJ2-1; 8 nucleotides match TRBD1. Germline CDR1 reads SGHVS; CDR2 reads FNYEAQ. The length of the CDR3 is 16 residues. Losses at the gene ends were 4 bases for V and 4 bases for J; bases not matched to a gene: 9. CDR3 sequence (DNA): TGTGCCAGCAGCTCAAACAGGGGGGACGATTACAATGAGCAGTTCTTC. Translated: CASSSNRGDDYNEQFF.

The chain employs TRBV5-6 and TRBJ2-5; TRBD1 aligns across 9 bases. Trimming at V came to 4 bases and at J to 4 bases, leaving 5 bases not matched to a gene. The CDR3 loop spans 14 amino acids. CDR1 and CDR2 from the germline V gene are SGHDT and YYEEEE. The DNA of the CDR3 is TGTGCCAGCAGCATCGGGGACAGGGCAGAGACCCAGTACTTC. Translating gives CASSIGDRAETQYF.

This chain's CDR3 is CASSILTSTYEQYF. DNA for the CDR3: TGTGCCAGCAGTATTCTAACTTCTACCTACGAGCAGTACTTC. The V gene is TRBV28, the J gene TRBJ2-7, with D unclear. The V gene lost 5 bases and the J gene lost 2 bases, with 13 bases spanning the gap. This CDR3 is 14 amino acids long. Looked up from germline, CDR1 is MDHEN and CDR2 is SYDVKM.

This chain connects TRBV7-9 to TRBJ2-7; D remains ambiguous. This CDR3 contains 13 residues. Trimming removed 5 bases from V and 1 base from J, with 9 bases in between. Germline CDR1 SEHNR, CDR2 FQNEAQ (reference sequence). CDR3 protein: CASSVPGSYEQYF. The CDR3 DNA follows: TGTGCCAGCAGCGTCCCAGGTTCCTACGAGCAGTACTTC.

The chain uses TRBV28 and TRBJ1-4; 10 bases line up with TRBD1. The CDR3 has 14 amino acids. Germline V gene sequence: CDR1 MDHEN, CDR2 SYDVKM. Trimming cost V 7 bases and J 5 bases; bases outside gene matches: 4. The CDR3 bases are TGTGCCAGCAACAGACAGGGGGCCAATGAAAAACTGTTTTTT. Residues: CASNRQGANEKLFF.

This rearrangement joins TRBV28 to TRBJ2-7, with TRBD2 as a possible D gene (5 bases). The CDR3 spans 14 residues. Trimming stripped 4 bases from V and 7 bases from J, with 17 bases between. Germline loops: CDR1 MDHEN, CDR2 SYDVKM. CDR3 protein: CASSSPGSLLEQYF. CDR3 in DNA: TGTGCCAGCAGTTCTCCGGGATCCCTTTTGGAGCAGTACTTC.

The V gene is TRBV27, the J gene TRBJ2-6; D remains unclear. V was pared by 3 bases and J by 0 bases, with 6 bases between. This CDR3 has 15 amino acids. Germline loops: CDR1 MNHEY, CDR2 SMNVEV (reference sequence). CDR3 DNA sequence: TGTGCCAGCAGTTTCTATAGCTCTGGGGCCAACGTCCTGACTTTC. Residues: CASSFYSSGANVLTF.

The chain employs TRBV7-2 and TRBJ1-4; no firm D call. The CDR3 sequence is 18 residues long. CDR1 SGHTA and CDR2 FQGNSA come from the germline V gene. Deletions cut 2 bases from V and 7 bases from J, with 23 bases between. As DNA, the CDR3 is TGTGCCAGCAGCTTATTTGCCCCCCTGGTCCGGGAGGGTGAAAAACTGTTTTTT. Residues: CASSLFAPLVREGEKLFF.

The chain uses TRBV5-4 and TRBJ2-1; a weak D match, TRBD2 (6 bases). V was clipped by 0 bases and J by 6 bases, with 13 bases between them. Germline V lookup: CDR1 SGHNT, CDR2 YYREEE (reference sequence). The CDR3 runs to 15 residues. The CDR3 is CASSLAAAGSNEQFF. The CDR3 DNA is TGTGCCAGCAGCTTGGCCGCCGCGGGAAGCAATGAGCAGTTCTTC. Filled out from reference TRBV5-4 and TRBJ2-1, the complete variable domain reads ETGVTQSPTHLIKTRGQQVTLRCSSQSGHNTVSWYQQALGQGPQFIFQYYREEENGRGNFPPRFSGLQFPNYSSELNVNALELDDSALYLCASSLAAAGSNEQFFGPGTRLTVL.

This chain joins TRBV9 and TRBJ1-2, with 10 positions matching TRBD1. V shed 3 bases and J 6 bases; nucleotides not matched to a gene: 11. CDR1 and CDR2 from the germline V gene are SGDLS and YYNGEE. The CDR3 extends over 16 amino acids. CDR3 DNA: TGTGCCAGCAGCGAAGCACCGGGACAGGGGAGGCATGGCTACACCTTC. Its protein product is CASSEAPGQGRHGYTF.